Listed here are 14 T cell receptor beta chains from one sample, sequenced in a study of T-cell reconstitution after alpha-beta-depleted transplantation in children. The TCRbeta library incorporated unique molecular identifiers. TCRdb fed the PCR reads into MiXCR, producing one record per CDR3 protein. The repertoire holds about 600,000 distinct CDR3 sequences, with 10% to 15% as singletons. Sequencing used PBMCs, mostly from graft donor cells, obtained 360 days after TCRalphabeta/CD19-depleted stem cell transplant. These receptors were collected from a male patient between 5 and 17 years old who had a stem cell transplant for acute myeloid leukemia, so the T cells may come from the graft donor.

The chain has TRBV20-1 and TRBJ2-5; a weak D match, TRBD2 (6 bases). Germline V gives CDR1 DFQATT, CDR2 SNEGSKA (reference sequence). Trimming removed 0 bases from V and 3 bases from J, with 17 bases in between. The CDR3 is 16 amino acids. Written as DNA, the CDR3 is TGCAGTGCTAGAGATTACCGGGGGAGATGGGAAGAGACCCAGTACTTC. As protein: CSARDYRGRWEETQYF.

The rearrangement uses TRBV20-1 and TRBJ2-3; possibly TRBD2 for D (6 bases). The CDR3 spans 13 residues. Germline CDR1 DFQATT, CDR2 SNEGSKA (reference sequence). The ends were cut back, 8 bases at V and 3 bases at J, with 15 bases in the middle. CDR3 sequence (DNA): TGCAGTCCAGGTCTGGCGGGAACAGATACGCAGTATTTT. Amino acid sequence: CSPGLAGTDTQYF.

This clonotype showed up many times. V usage is TRBV10-3 and J usage is TRBJ2-1; 7 positions match TRBD2. The CDR3 extends over 16 amino acids. The V gene's germline CDR1 is ENHRY and CDR2 SYGVKD. V lost 3 bases to trimming and J lost 4 bases; unmatched junction nucleotides: 9. The CDR3 DNA reads TGTGCCATCAGTGATAGTGCGGGAGAAGTGTACAATGAGCAGTTCTTC. Translating it yields CAISDSAGEVYNEQFF.

This clonotype was detected a few times. V is TRBV18 and J is TRBJ1-1, with a tentative D call TRBD1 (5 bases). Germline CDR1 KGHSH, CDR2 LQKENI. This CDR3 has 14 residues. The ends were cut back, 2 bases at V and 3 bases at J, with 10 bases in the middle. The CDR3 DNA follows: TGTGCCAGCTCACCAGGGCGAGGGGACACTGAAGCTTTCTTT. It yields the protein CASSPGRGDTEAFF.

This clonotype was counted many times. The gene calls are TRBV29-1 and TRBJ2-6; 7 nucleotides line up with TRBD1. The V gene's germline CDR1 is SQVTM and CDR2 ANQGSEA. Trimming cost V 6 bases and J 0 bases; bases outside gene matches: 14. CDR3 length: 18 amino acids. The CDR3: CSVPTGKSPPSGANVLTF. CDR3 DNA sequence: TGCAGCGTCCCGACAGGGAAATCCCCCCCCTCTGGGGCCAACGTCCTGACTTTC. Supplemented by reference TRBV29-1 and TRBJ2-6, the full variable domain reads SAVISQKPSRDICQRGTSLTIQCQVDSQVTMMFWYRQQPGQSLTLIATANQGSEATYESGFVIDKFPISRPNLTFSTLTVSNMSPEDSSIYLCSVPTGKSPPSGANVLTFGAGSRLTVL.

This clonotype showed up just a few times. The chain carries TRBV12-3 or TRBV12-4 and TRBJ2-3, with 8 bases that match TRBD1. V was pared by 5 bases and J by 2 bases, with 9 bases of the junction left unmatched. The CDR3 is 16 amino acids. CDR3 residues: CASSGWDRLYTDTQYF. Written as DNA, the CDR3 is TGTGCCAGCAGTGGGTGGGACAGGCTGTACACAGATACGCAGTATTTT.

The chain carries TRBV7-2 and TRBJ2-7; either TRBD1 or TRBD2 may supply D (5 bases each). Germline V gene sequence: CDR1 SGHTA, CDR2 FQGNSA. The CDR3 is 17 amino acids. V lost 6 bases, J lost 0 bases, and 21 bases lay in between. Here the CDR3 reads CASSHSRSGPSSYEQYF. The CDR3 bases are TGTGCCAGCAGTCACTCCCGGTCGGGACCCTCCTCCTACGAGCAGTACTTC.

This clonotype was found a few times. The genes are TRBV5-1 and TRBJ2-1, with D maybe TRBD2 (6 bases). CDR3 size: 13 residues. V was clipped by 0 bases and J by 15 bases, with 16 bases between them. Per the germline V gene, CDR1 is SGHRS and CDR2 is YFSETQ. In DNA, the CDR3 is TGCGCCAGCAGCTTGGCCGAACGGGGGAACAGGTTCTTC. This gives the protein CASSLAERGNRFF. Supplemented by reference TRBV5-1 and TRBJ2-1, the full variable domain reads KAGVTQTPRYLIKTRGQQVTLSCSPISGHRSVSWYQQTPGQGLQFLFEYFSETQRNKGNFPGRFSGRQFSNSRSEMNVSTLELGDSALYLCASSLAERGNRFFGPGTRLTVL.

This clonotype has at least ten counts. This chain connects TRBV29-1 to TRBJ2-5; 7 bases are shared with TRBD1. Germline V gene sequence: CDR1 SQVTM, CDR2 ANQGSEA. The CDR3 runs 13 residues. With 6 bases clipped from V and 2 bases from J, the junction kept 6 bases outside the gene matches. The CDR3 protein is CSVLRDSQETQYF. For the CDR3, the DNA is TGCAGCGTCCTACGGGACAGTCAAGAGACCCAGTACTTC.

The chain links TRBV20-1 to TRBJ2-7; D is undetermined. The V end lost 3 bases, the J end lost 6 bases, and 9 bases lay between the germline ends. CDR3 length: 11 residues. Germline V gene lookup returns CDR1 DFQATT and CDR2 SNEGSKA (reference sequence). CDR3 DNA sequence: TGCAGTGCTAGCAAGAAGGGCGAGCAGTACTTC. Translating gives CSASKKGEQYF.

This clonotype showed up just a few times. The CDR3 region has the DNA TGTGCCAGCTCACCACCGTCGGGAGCGGTCGGCACAGATACGCAGTATTTT. Translated, it gives CASSPPSGAVGTDTQYF. The chain uses TRBV18 and TRBJ2-3; D may be TRBD2 (6 bases). Germline V CDR1 and CDR2: KGHSH, LQKENI. V was cut by 0 bases and J by 1 base, with 14 bases left in between. The CDR3 totals 17 residues.

The J gene is TRBJ2-3, the V gene TRBV2, with a weak D call TRBD2 (6 bases). Trimming took 11 bases from V and 1 from J, leaving 31 bases between them. There are 19 residues in the CDR3. Germline CDR1 SNHLY, CDR2 FYNNEI. As DNA, the CDR3 is TGTGCCTTCTGTTTAGTACTGGGTCCGAGGGGAGGCGGCACAGATACGCAGTATTTT. It codes for CAFCLVLGPRGGGTDTQYF.

The sample holds a few counts of this clonotype. J is TRBJ2-1 and V is TRBV7-8; TRBD2 matches 14 bases. CDR3 size: 15 residues. V dropped 6 bases and J dropped 9; count of bases not matched to a gene: 7. The germline V gene encodes CDR1 SGHVS and CDR2 FQNEAQ. The CDR3 protein is CASRGTSGRLGEQFF. The CDR3 region has the DNA TGTGCCAGCAGGGGGACTAGCGGGAGATTGGGTGAGCAGTTCTTC.

This clonotype was found many times. The rearrangement uses TRBV28 and TRBJ1-2, with unresolved D. The germline V gene has CDR1 MDHEN and CDR2 SYDVKM. The V and J ends lost 8 bases and 2 bases respectively, with 6 bases between them. This CDR3 comprises 11 residues. CDR3 nucleotide sequence: TGTGCCAGCGGGCAGAACTATGGCTACACCTTC. This codes for CASGQNYGYTF.